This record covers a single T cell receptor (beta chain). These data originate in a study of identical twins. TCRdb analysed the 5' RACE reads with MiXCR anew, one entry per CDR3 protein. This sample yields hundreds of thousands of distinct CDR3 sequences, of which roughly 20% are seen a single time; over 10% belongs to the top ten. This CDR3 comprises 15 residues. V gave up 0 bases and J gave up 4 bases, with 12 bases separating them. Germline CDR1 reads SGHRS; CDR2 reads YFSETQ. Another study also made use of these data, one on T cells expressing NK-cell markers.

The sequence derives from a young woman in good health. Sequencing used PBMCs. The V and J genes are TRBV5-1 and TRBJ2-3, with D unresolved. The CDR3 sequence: CASSLARDGADTQYF. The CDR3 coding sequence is TGCGCCAGCAGCTTGGCAAGGGATGGGGCAGATACGCAGTATTTT.